A selection of T cell receptor beta chains follows, all from one sample in a study of neurological immune-mediated disorders. TCRdb passed the 5' RACE reads through MiXCR, listing each CDR3 protein once. This table holds about 35,000 distinct CDR3 sequences, 3.5% to 4.5% found once. Specimen: PBMCs. The receptors come from a man aged 25 to 40 with multiple sclerosis. Each CDR3 is given with its conserved first and last residue. Fields, in order: CDR3 DNA, CDR3 protein, V gene, J gene, clone size, D gene. The D gene is left open where the match is weak. The listing skips clone size in some rows; elsewhere it reads once, few, many or a size class.

CDR3 DNA: TGTGCCAGCAGTACGCCTAGCGGGGGGTTCACAGATACGCAGTATTTT
CDR3 protein: CASSTPSGGFTDTQYF
V gene: TRBV12-3/TRBV12-4
J gene: TRBJ2-3
clone size: many
D gene: TRBD2

CDR3 DNA: TGCGCCACCGGGACAGGGGACTATGGCTACACCTTC
CDR3 protein: CATGTGDYGYTF
V gene: TRBV5-1
J gene: TRBJ1-2
clone size: many
D gene: TRBD1

CDR3 DNA: TGCAGTGCTAGAGATCATAGCGTCGGGGAGCTGTTTTTT
CDR3 protein: CSARDHSVGELFF
V gene: TRBV20-1
J gene: TRBJ2-2
clone size: many
D gene: NA

CDR3 DNA: TGTGCCAGCAGTTCGCAGACAGGGGGTGGTTACGAGCAGTACTTC
CDR3 protein: CASSSQTGGGYEQYF
V gene: TRBV12-3/TRBV12-4
J gene: TRBJ2-7
clone size: many
D gene: TRBD1

CDR3 DNA: TGCAGTGCCCGGGACAAATTCTACGAGCAGTACTTC
CDR3 protein: CSARDKFYEQYF
V gene: TRBV20-1
J gene: TRBJ2-7
clone size: many
D gene: NA

CDR3 DNA: TGCAGTGCTAGAGCTTCAGGGTTAGGGGATGGCTACACCTTC
CDR3 protein: CSARASGLGDGYTF
V gene: TRBV20-1
J gene: TRBJ1-2
clone size: many
D gene: NA

CDR3 DNA: TGCGCCAGCAGCCCCTGGACAGGAAAAGACAATGAGCAGTTCTTC
CDR3 protein: CASSPWTGKDNEQFF
V gene: TRBV5-1
J gene: TRBJ2-1
clone size: many
D gene: TRBD1

CDR3 DNA: TGTGCCAGCAGTACCCCGACAATAGGTAACACTGAAGCTTTCTTT
CDR3 protein: CASSTPTIGNTEAFF
V gene: TRBV27
J gene: TRBJ1-1
clone size: NA
D gene: NA

CDR3 DNA: TGTGCCTGGAGTTGGAGGGGAACAACCCAAGAGACCCAGTACTTC
CDR3 protein: CAWSWRGTTQETQYF
V gene: TRBV30
J gene: TRBJ2-5
clone size: few
D gene: NA

CDR3 DNA: TGTGCCAGCAGGACAGGATCAAACGGGGGCTACACCTTC
CDR3 protein: CASRTGSNGGYTF
V gene: TRBV28
J gene: TRBJ1-2
clone size: few
D gene: NA

CDR3 DNA: TGTGCCAGCAGCTTTAAGTCTGATCGCCCCTACTATGGCTACACCTTC
CDR3 protein: CASSFKSDRPYYGYTF
V gene: TRBV5-5
J gene: TRBJ1-2
clone size: many
D gene: NA

CDR3 DNA: TGCGCCAGCAGCGGAACCCGGACAGGGCTCGGCTACACCTTC
CDR3 protein: CASSGTRTGLGYTF
V gene: TRBV5-1
J gene: TRBJ1-2
clone size: medium-sized
D gene: TRBD1

CDR3 DNA: TGTGCCAGCAGACATAGCCGGGACAGGGGTCGTTCGAACACCGGGGAGCTGTTTTTT
CDR3 protein: CASRHSRDRGRSNTGELFF
V gene: TRBV12-3/TRBV12-4
J gene: TRBJ2-2
clone size: many
D gene: TRBD1

CDR3 DNA: TGCAGTGCTACCGCTTCAGGGAGGCGCAATCAGCCCCAGCATTTT
CDR3 protein: CSATASGRRNQPQHF
V gene: TRBV20-1
J gene: TRBJ1-5
clone size: many
D gene: NA

CDR3 DNA: TGTGCCAGCAGCGGACAGGGCCTGAACTATGGCTACACCTTC
CDR3 protein: CASSGQGLNYGYTF
V gene: TRBV11-2
J gene: TRBJ1-2
clone size: many
D gene: TRBD1

CDR3 DNA: TGCGCCAGCAGCGAACGGGACCTCTATAGCTATGGCTACACCTTC
CDR3 protein: CASSERDLYSYGYTF
V gene: TRBV10-2
J gene: TRBJ1-2
clone size: many
D gene: NA

CDR3 DNA: TGCAGTGCTAGGGGGCTGAGCGGGGGAACAGATACGCAGTATTTT
CDR3 protein: CSARGLSGGTDTQYF
V gene: TRBV20-1
J gene: TRBJ2-3
clone size: NA
D gene: TRBD2

CDR3 DNA: TGTGCCAGCAGCGTCGCGACAGGGTCCTACGAGCAGTACTTC
CDR3 protein: CASSVATGSYEQYF
V gene: TRBV14
J gene: TRBJ2-7
clone size: many
D gene: TRBD1

CDR3 DNA: TGTGCCAGCAGCCCCACCTGGGCAGGGCGTCGAGGAAACACCATATATTTT
CDR3 protein: CASSPTWAGRRGNTIYF
V gene: TRBV9
J gene: TRBJ1-3
clone size: once
D gene: NA

CDR3 DNA: TGTGCCAGCCATCGGACAGGGGTGGACGAGCAGTACTTC
CDR3 protein: CASHRTGVDEQYF
V gene: TRBV12-3/TRBV12-4
J gene: TRBJ2-7
clone size: many
D gene: TRBD1

CDR3 DNA: TGCAGTGCTAGATTTTCGAGCCCCCCAACTGAAGCTTTCTTT
CDR3 protein: CSARFSSPPTEAFF
V gene: TRBV20-1
J gene: TRBJ1-1
clone size: many
D gene: NA

CDR3 DNA: TGTGCCAGCAGTATCCAGGGAGCTAACTATGGCTACACCTTC
CDR3 protein: CASSIQGANYGYTF
V gene: TRBV27
J gene: TRBJ1-2
clone size: many
D gene: NA

CDR3 DNA: TGCAGTGCTGGACTAGCGGGGGGGCAGGAGACCCAGTACTTC
CDR3 protein: CSAGLAGGQETQYF
V gene: TRBV20-1
J gene: TRBJ2-5
clone size: NA
D gene: TRBD2

CDR3 DNA: TGCAGTGCTAGAGTTGTGTCCGGGAACACTGAAGCTTTCTTT
CDR3 protein: CSARVVSGNTEAFF
V gene: TRBV20-1
J gene: TRBJ1-1
clone size: many
D gene: NA

CDR3 DNA: TGCGCCAGCAGCTTGCAGGACAGCACTGAAGCTTTCTTT
CDR3 protein: CASSLQDSTEAFF
V gene: TRBV5-1
J gene: TRBJ1-1
clone size: NA
D gene: NA

CDR3 DNA: TGTGCCATCAGTGTTAGGGAGACCGGGGAGCTGTTTTTT
CDR3 protein: CAISVRETGELFF
V gene: TRBV10-3
J gene: TRBJ2-2
clone size: few
D gene: NA

CDR3 DNA: TGTGCCAGCAGCTTAGGTCTGGGGAGCACAGATACGCAGTATTTT
CDR3 protein: CASSLGLGSTDTQYF
V gene: TRBV5-5
J gene: TRBJ2-3
clone size: many
D gene: NA

CDR3 DNA: TGCGCCAGCAGCCAAGATAGGTCCTACGAGCAGTACTTC
CDR3 protein: CASSQDRSYEQYF
V gene: TRBV4-3
J gene: TRBJ2-7
clone size: many
D gene: NA

CDR3 DNA: TGTGCCAGCAGCCCGTCGGGACAGGGGAGATACAATGAGCAGTTCTTC
CDR3 protein: CASSPSGQGRYNEQFF
V gene: TRBV9
J gene: TRBJ2-1
clone size: many
D gene: TRBD1

CDR3 DNA: TGCAGTGGGGCGACAAACGCCGATCAGCCCCAGCATTTT
CDR3 protein: CSGATNADQPQHF
V gene: TRBV20-1
J gene: TRBJ1-5
clone size: many
D gene: NA

CDR3 DNA: TGCGCCAGCAGCCCAGGGAATTCCTACGAGCAGTACTTC
CDR3 protein: CASSPGNSYEQYF
V gene: TRBV5-1
J gene: TRBJ2-7
clone size: many
D gene: NA

CDR3 DNA: TGTGCCAGCAGCTTAGACAGGGGGCGTGCTGAAGCTTTCTTT
CDR3 protein: CASSLDRGRAEAFF
V gene: TRBV11-2
J gene: TRBJ1-1
clone size: many
D gene: TRBD1

CDR3 DNA: TGCGCCAGCAGCTTGTCGGGGACAGCTTATGGCTACACCTTC
CDR3 protein: CASSLSGTAYGYTF
V gene: TRBV5-1
J gene: TRBJ1-2
clone size: many
D gene: TRBD1

CDR3 DNA: TGCAGTGCTAGAGATCCCCGGGGCCCGAACACTGAAGCTTTCTTT
CDR3 protein: CSARDPRGPNTEAFF
V gene: TRBV20-1
J gene: TRBJ1-1
clone size: medium-sized
D gene: NA

CDR3 DNA: TGTGCCAGCAGCGGCCACAGGGGACCCTTCTTGGTGCAGTTCTTC
CDR3 protein: CASSGHRGPFLVQFF
V gene: TRBV4-2
J gene: TRBJ2-1
clone size: many
D gene: TRBD1

CDR3 DNA: TGCAGTGCCCCCCCGGTGGCTTCCGTCCACGAGCAGTACTTC
CDR3 protein: CSAPPVASVHEQYF
V gene: TRBV20-1
J gene: TRBJ2-7
clone size: many
D gene: NA

CDR3 DNA: TGTGCCAGTAGTATTCGAACCCACCGCTACAATGAGCAGTTCTTC
CDR3 protein: CASSIRTHRYNEQFF
V gene: TRBV19
J gene: TRBJ2-1
clone size: many
D gene: NA

CDR3 DNA: TGCGCCAGCAGCTCCGCCGGGACTAATGAAAAACTGTTTTTT
CDR3 protein: CASSSAGTNEKLFF
V gene: TRBV5-1
J gene: TRBJ1-4
clone size: many
D gene: NA

CDR3 DNA: TGTGCCAGCAGCTCAGCCTACGAGCAGTACTTC
CDR3 protein: CASSSAYEQYF
V gene: TRBV7-9
J gene: TRBJ2-7
clone size: many
D gene: NA

CDR3 DNA: TGTGCCAGCAGCTCTAGCGGGGGCACAGATACGCAGTATTTT
CDR3 protein: CASSSSGGTDTQYF
V gene: TRBV7-2
J gene: TRBJ2-3
clone size: many
D gene: TRBD2

CDR3 DNA: TGTGCCAGCAGCGTAGAAGGGAGAGGCCAGCCCCAGCATTTT
CDR3 protein: CASSVEGRGQPQHF
V gene: TRBV9
J gene: TRBJ1-5
clone size: many
D gene: NA

CDR3 DNA: TGCGCCAGCAGCTCCCAAGAGACCCAGTACTTC
CDR3 protein: CASSSQETQYF
V gene: TRBV5-1
J gene: TRBJ2-5
clone size: medium-sized
D gene: NA

CDR3 DNA: TGCGCCAGCAGCGGAACTCACAGGGGTGGCTACGAGCAGTACTTC
CDR3 protein: CASSGTHRGGYEQYF
V gene: TRBV5-1
J gene: TRBJ2-7
clone size: many
D gene: TRBD1

CDR3 DNA: TGTGCCACCAGCAGAGGTGGGGGAAGCAGGGCCCCTGAAGCTTTCTTT
CDR3 protein: CATSRGGGSRAPEAFF
V gene: TRBV15
J gene: TRBJ1-1
clone size: many
D gene: NA

CDR3 DNA: TGTGCCAGCAGACCGACAGGGTTGGGCACTGAAGCTTTCTTT
CDR3 protein: CASRPTGLGTEAFF
V gene: TRBV7-9
J gene: TRBJ1-1
clone size: many
D gene: TRBD1

CDR3 DNA: TGTGCCACCAGCAGAGGTGGCACCTCCTACGAGCAGTACTTC
CDR3 protein: CATSRGGTSYEQYF
V gene: TRBV15
J gene: TRBJ2-7
clone size: many
D gene: NA

CDR3 DNA: TGCAGTGCTCAGCAGCCTAGCGGGCGCACAGATACGCAGTATTTT
CDR3 protein: CSAQQPSGRTDTQYF
V gene: TRBV20-1
J gene: TRBJ2-3
clone size: NA
D gene: TRBD2

CDR3 DNA: TGTGCCAGCAGTTACATGGGGACAGGGGTTGGTGGCTACACCTTC
CDR3 protein: CASSYMGTGVGGYTF
V gene: TRBV6-5
J gene: TRBJ1-2
clone size: many
D gene: TRBD1

CDR3 DNA: TGTGCCAGCAGCGCCGGGGGGGTGGGTGGCTACACCTTC
CDR3 protein: CASSAGGVGGYTF
V gene: TRBV12-3/TRBV12-4
J gene: TRBJ1-2
clone size: many
D gene: NA

CDR3 DNA: TGTGCCAGCAGCTCCCGACAGGGAAATCGGTACGAGCAGTACTTC
CDR3 protein: CASSSRQGNRYEQYF
V gene: TRBV7-6
J gene: TRBJ2-7
clone size: many
D gene: TRBD1

CDR3 DNA: TGTGCCAGCACCCGTGCTCGCTCTGGAAACACCATATATTTT
CDR3 protein: CASTRARSGNTIYF
V gene: TRBV6-1
J gene: TRBJ1-3
clone size: many
D gene: NA

CDR3 DNA: TGTGCCAGCAGTAAAGAGACAGGGGTTAACTATGGCTACACCTTC
CDR3 protein: CASSKETGVNYGYTF
V gene: TRBV6-1
J gene: TRBJ1-2
clone size: few
D gene: TRBD1

CDR3 DNA: TGTGCCAGCAGCGTCAGGGGCCAGGAGGAGACCCAGTACTTC
CDR3 protein: CASSVRGQEETQYF
V gene: TRBV9
J gene: TRBJ2-5
clone size: many
D gene: NA